These T cell receptor beta chains were read from a single sample in a study of cytomegalovirus exposure and HLA in healthy donors. TCRdb keeps only in-frame clones here, not all; method: immunoSEQ multiplex PCR. Of roughly 100,000 clones listed, 55% to 75% are singletons. The sequenced sample consisted of PBMCs. The receptors shown here come from a woman between 45 and 65 years old in good health and CMV-seropositive. CDR3s include the opening cysteine and the closing phenylalanine or tryptophan. A D gene is named only where the DNA matches it firmly. Size tells how often a clone was seen (once, few, many) or the class of an expanded clone, and some rows leave it out.

d_gene: TRBD1; j_gene: TRBJ1-2; v_gene: TRBV7-2; abundance: NA; CDR3aa: CASSLGTANYGYTF; CDR3nt: TGTGCCAGCAGCTTGGGGACAGCCAACTATGGCTACACCTTC
d_gene: TRBD2; j_gene: TRBJ2-1; v_gene: TRBV9; abundance: NA; CDR3aa: CASSARAGNSYNEQFF; CDR3nt: TGTGCCAGCAGCGCAAGAGCGGGAAACTCCTACAATGAGCAGTTCTTC
d_gene: NA; j_gene: TRBJ1-2; v_gene: TRBV7-9; abundance: NA; CDR3aa: CASSPEPTSGYTF; CDR3nt: TGTGCCAGCAGCCCAGAACCGACAAGTGGCTACACCTTC
d_gene: NA; j_gene: TRBJ1-2; v_gene: TRBV6-1; abundance: few; CDR3aa: CASIKDRNYGYTF; CDR3nt: TGTGCCAGCATTAAAGACAGAAACTATGGCTACACCTTC
d_gene: TRBD2; j_gene: TRBJ2-7; v_gene: TRBV14; abundance: few; CDR3aa: CASSNPGGYEQYF; CDR3nt: TGTGCCAGCAGCAATCCGGGAGGCTACGAGCAGTACTTC
d_gene: TRBD2; j_gene: TRBJ2-3; v_gene: TRBV19; abundance: NA; CDR3aa: CASSGASGRADTQYF; CDR3nt: TGTGCCAGTAGTGGGGCTAGCGGGAGAGCAGATACGCAGTATTTT
d_gene: TRBD2; j_gene: TRBJ2-2; v_gene: TRBV14; abundance: NA; CDR3aa: CASSQRLAGNTGELFF; CDR3nt: TGTGCCAGCAGCCAAAGACTAGCGGGAAACACCGGGGAGCTGTTTTTT
d_gene: TRBD1; j_gene: TRBJ1-1; v_gene: TRBV10-1; abundance: NA; CDR3aa: CATRDRANTEAFF; CDR3nt: TGCGCCACCCGGGACAGGGCTAACACTGAAGCTTTCTTT
d_gene: TRBD1; j_gene: TRBJ2-5; v_gene: TRBV5-6; abundance: few; CDR3aa: CASSLTTGGLPQETQYF; CDR3nt: TGTGCCAGCAGCCTGACTACAGGGGGCCTTCCCCAAGAGACCCAGTACTTC
d_gene: TRBD1; j_gene: TRBJ1-2; v_gene: TRBV11-1; abundance: NA; CDR3aa: CASSFGQDGYTF; CDR3nt: TGTGCCAGCAGCTTTGGACAGGATGGCTACACCTTC
d_gene: NA; j_gene: TRBJ1-1; v_gene: TRBV19; abundance: NA; CDR3aa: CASISLAAVNTEAFF; CDR3nt: TGTGCCAGTATTTCTCTGGCCGCGGTGAACACTGAAGCTTTCTTT
d_gene: NA; j_gene: TRBJ1-3; v_gene: TRBV2; abundance: NA; CDR3aa: CASSPLSRERSGNTIYF; CDR3nt: TGTGCCAGCAGCCCTCTCAGTAGGGAGCGGTCTGGAAACACCATATATTTT
d_gene: NA; j_gene: TRBJ2-1; v_gene: TRBV11-2; abundance: NA; CDR3aa: CASSEAEKQFF; CDR3nt: TGTGCCAGCAGCGAGGCCGAGAAGCAGTTCTTC
d_gene: NA; j_gene: TRBJ2-3; v_gene: TRBV28; abundance: NA; CDR3aa: CASSLSIGHHTDTQYF; CDR3nt: TGTGCCAGCAGTCTGTCGATCGGACACCACACAGATACGCAGTATTTT
d_gene: NA; j_gene: TRBJ2-7; v_gene: TRBV10-3; abundance: once; CDR3aa: CAISESGQGAYEQYF; CDR3nt: TGTGCCATCAGTGAGTCGGGGCAGGGTGCCTACGAGCAGTACTTC
d_gene: NA; j_gene: TRBJ1-4; v_gene: TRBV5-1; abundance: NA; CDR3aa: CASSLGAGRYEKLFF; CDR3nt: TGCGCCAGCAGCTTGGGAGCAGGGAGGTATGAAAAACTGTTTTTT
d_gene: NA; j_gene: TRBJ2-4; v_gene: TRBV10-1; abundance: NA; CDR3aa: CASSESNRENIQYF; CDR3nt: TGCGCCAGCAGTGAGTCTAACAGAGAAAACATTCAGTACTTC
d_gene: TRBD2; j_gene: TRBJ2-3; v_gene: TRBV4-2; abundance: NA; CDR3aa: CASSQAGLADTDTQYF; CDR3nt: TGTGCCAGCAGCCAGGCTGGACTAGCGGACACAGATACGCAGTATTTT
d_gene: NA; j_gene: TRBJ2-5; v_gene: TRBV4-1; abundance: NA; CDR3aa: CASSQVTRTGGTQYF; CDR3nt: TGCGCCAGCAGCCAAGTAACTAGGACCGGTGGGACCCAGTACTTC
d_gene: NA; j_gene: TRBJ2-2; v_gene: TRBV19; abundance: NA; CDR3aa: CASSGAGKRTYTGELFF; CDR3nt: TGTGCCAGTTCCGGGGCGGGAAAGAGGACCTACACCGGGGAGCTGTTTTTT
d_gene: NA; j_gene: TRBJ1-5; v_gene: TRBV6-1; abundance: NA; CDR3aa: CASSEWAQGYSQPQHF; CDR3nt: TGTGCCAGCAGTGAATGGGCACAGGGATACAGTCAGCCCCAGCATTTT
d_gene: NA; j_gene: TRBJ1-4; v_gene: TRBV29-1; abundance: NA; CDR3aa: CSVETGPNEKLFF; CDR3nt: TGCAGCGTTGAAACAGGGCCTAATGAAAAACTGTTTTTT
d_gene: TRBD2; j_gene: TRBJ2-7; v_gene: TRBV29-1; abundance: NA; CDR3aa: CAIAGEQGFALYEQYF; CDR3nt: TGCGCCATAGCGGGGGAACAGGGGTTCGCCCTCTACGAGCAGTACTTC
d_gene: NA; j_gene: TRBJ1-6; v_gene: TRBV7-9; abundance: NA; CDR3aa: CASSLGQLGDNSPLHF; CDR3nt: TGTGCCAGCAGCTTAGGACAGCTAGGGGATAATTCACCCCTCCACTTT
d_gene: NA; j_gene: TRBJ1-1; v_gene: TRBV6-4; abundance: NA; CDR3aa: CASSDSTQGKTEAFF; CDR3nt: TGTGCCAGCAGTGACTCCACACAGGGTAAGACTGAAGCTTTCTTT
d_gene: TRBD1; j_gene: TRBJ1-1; v_gene: TRBV7-9; abundance: NA; CDR3aa: CASRSTGTVNTEAFF; CDR3nt: TGTGCCAGCAGGAGCACCGGGACAGTGAACACTGAAGCTTTCTTT
d_gene: TRBD1; j_gene: TRBJ2-2; v_gene: TRBV5-1; abundance: NA; CDR3aa: CASRDREYKAGELFF; CDR3nt: TGCGCCAGCAGAGACAGGGAGTATAAGGCCGGGGAGCTGTTTTTT
d_gene: NA; j_gene: TRBJ1-5; v_gene: TRBV21-1; abundance: few; CDR3aa: CASSKAFGTGDGLNQPQHF; CDR3nt: TGTGCCAGCAGCAAAGCGTTTGGTACAGGGGATGGTTTGAATCAGCCCCAGCATTTT
d_gene: TRBD2; j_gene: TRBJ2-5; v_gene: TRBV28; abundance: NA; CDR3aa: CASTVAGWGETQYF; CDR3nt: TGTGCCAGCACCGTAGCGGGATGGGGAGAGACCCAGTACTTC
d_gene: TRBD1; j_gene: TRBJ2-1; v_gene: TRBV5-1; abundance: NA; CDR3aa: CASSSQTGQGINEQFF; CDR3nt: TGCGCCAGCAGCTCTCAAACGGGACAGGGTATCAATGAGCAGTTCTTC
d_gene: NA; j_gene: TRBJ2-3; v_gene: TRBV27; abundance: NA; CDR3aa: CASRRGGDTQYF; CDR3nt: TGTGCCAGCAGACGAGGAGGGGATACGCAGTATTTT
d_gene: TRBD1; j_gene: TRBJ1-4; v_gene: TRBV19; abundance: NA; CDR3aa: CASSVRTGGNEKLFF; CDR3nt: TGTGCCAGTAGTGTCCGGACAGGGGGGAATGAAAAACTGTTTTTT
d_gene: TRBD2; j_gene: TRBJ2-2; v_gene: TRBV10-2; abundance: NA; CDR3aa: CASKGGRNTGELFF; CDR3nt: TGCGCCAGCAAGGGCGGGAGGAACACCGGGGAGCTGTTTTTT
d_gene: NA; j_gene: TRBJ2-1; v_gene: TRBV27; abundance: NA; CDR3aa: CASSDPGSYNEQFF; CDR3nt: TGTGCCAGCAGTGACCCGGGATCCTACAATGAGCAGTTCTTC
d_gene: NA; j_gene: TRBJ2-7; v_gene: TRBV28; abundance: NA; CDR3aa: CASSRRTHEQYF; CDR3nt: TGTGCCAGCAGTAGGAGGACCCACGAGCAGTACTTC
d_gene: TRBD1; j_gene: TRBJ2-5; v_gene: TRBV5-6; abundance: once; CDR3aa: CASSYSRAGGETQYF; CDR3nt: TGTGCCAGCAGCTATTCCCGCGCAGGGGGAGAGACCCAGTACTTC
d_gene: TRBD2; j_gene: TRBJ2-1; v_gene: TRBV9; abundance: few; CDR3aa: CASSSRGTTIIGNEQFF; CDR3nt: TGTGCCAGCAGCTCTCGCGGGACTACCATAATTGGCAATGAGCAGTTCTTC
d_gene: NA; j_gene: TRBJ1-6; v_gene: TRBV5-1; abundance: NA; CDR3aa: CASSHDRADNSPLHF; CDR3nt: TGCGCCAGCAGCCACGACAGAGCAGATAATTCACCCCTCCACTTT
d_gene: NA; j_gene: TRBJ2-3; v_gene: TRBV10-3; abundance: NA; CDR3aa: CAISDRGKRGGDTQYF; CDR3nt: TGTGCCATCAGTGATCGGGGGAAAAGGGGCGGAGATACGCAGTATTTT
d_gene: TRBD1; j_gene: TRBJ1-5; v_gene: TRBV5-6; abundance: few; CDR3aa: CASSVAGTGYQPQHF; CDR3nt: TGTGCCAGCAGCGTGGCCGGGACAGGCTATCAGCCCCAGCATTTT
d_gene: NA; j_gene: TRBJ1-5; v_gene: TRBV4-2; abundance: NA; CDR3aa: CASSQVGDLRPGGSQPQHF; CDR3nt: TGTGCCAGCAGCCAAGTGGGGGACCTAAGACCGGGGGGGAGTCAGCCCCAGCATTTT
d_gene: NA; j_gene: TRBJ2-3; v_gene: TRBV28; abundance: NA; CDR3aa: CASSPQGFPTDTQYF; CDR3nt: TGTGCCAGCAGTCCCCAGGGGTTCCCCACAGATACGCAGTATTTT
d_gene: NA; j_gene: TRBJ1-6; v_gene: TRBV25-1; abundance: once; CDR3aa: CASSEFYVGSPLHF; CDR3nt: TGTGCCAGCAGTGAATTTTACGTGGGCTCACCCCTCCACTTT
d_gene: NA; j_gene: TRBJ1-1; v_gene: TRBV7-3; abundance: NA; CDR3aa: CASSQRGFSEAFF; CDR3nt: TGTGCCAGCAGCCAAAGAGGGTTCTCTGAAGCTTTCTTT
d_gene: TRBD2; j_gene: TRBJ2-7; v_gene: TRBV4-1; abundance: NA; CDR3aa: CASSQEGGSTYEQYF; CDR3nt: TGCGCCAGCAGCCAAGAGGGGGGGAGTACCTACGAGCAGTACTTC
d_gene: NA; j_gene: TRBJ1-2; v_gene: TRBV5-5; abundance: NA; CDR3aa: CASSLYRESGYTF; CDR3nt: TGTGCCAGCAGCTTGTACAGGGAAAGTGGCTACACCTTC
d_gene: NA; j_gene: TRBJ2-7; v_gene: TRBV5-4; abundance: NA; CDR3aa: CASSLVGAGEQYF; CDR3nt: TGTGCCAGCAGCTTGGTGGGGGCGGGCGAGCAGTACTTC
d_gene: NA; j_gene: TRBJ2-3; v_gene: TRBV5-1; abundance: NA; CDR3aa: CASRTGSPTDTQYF; CDR3nt: TGCGCCAGCAGAACAGGGAGCCCCACAGATACGCAGTATTTT
d_gene: NA; j_gene: TRBJ1-1; v_gene: TRBV7-3; abundance: NA; CDR3aa: CASSSGGNTEAFF; CDR3nt: TGTGCCAGCAGCTCGGGGGGGAACACTGAAGCTTTCTTT
d_gene: NA; j_gene: TRBJ1-1; v_gene: TRBV2; abundance: once; CDR3aa: CASENRASTEAFF; CDR3nt: TGTGCCAGCGAGAACAGGGCAAGCACTGAAGCTTTCTTT
d_gene: NA; j_gene: TRBJ2-7; v_gene: TRBV19; abundance: once; CDR3aa: CASSIGLTASSYEQYF; CDR3nt: TGTGCCAGTAGTATAGGACTGACGGCGAGCTCCTACGAGCAGTACTTC
d_gene: NA; j_gene: TRBJ1-5; v_gene: TRBV19; abundance: once; CDR3aa: CASSIRDRPNQPQHF; CDR3nt: TGTGCCAGTAGTATAAGAGACAGGCCTAATCAGCCCCAGCATTTT
d_gene: NA; j_gene: TRBJ2-3; v_gene: TRBV28; abundance: once; CDR3aa: CASYGGVGTDTQYF; CDR3nt: TGTGCCAGCTATGGCGGGGTGGGCACAGATACGCAGTATTTT
d_gene: TRBD2; j_gene: TRBJ2-1; v_gene: TRBV5-4; abundance: NA; CDR3aa: CASSRTSGSYEQFF; CDR3nt: TGTGCCAGCAGCCGGACTAGCGGGAGTTATGAGCAGTTCTTC
d_gene: NA; j_gene: TRBJ1-1; v_gene: TRBV2; abundance: NA; CDR3aa: CASTEEENTEAFF; CDR3nt: TGTGCCAGCACCGAGGAGGAGAACACTGAAGCTTTCTTT
d_gene: TRBD1; j_gene: TRBJ2-1; v_gene: TRBV9; abundance: once; CDR3aa: CASSVDGTAYNEQFF; CDR3nt: TGTGCCAGCAGCGTAGACGGGACAGCCTACAATGAGCAGTTCTTC
d_gene: TRBD1; j_gene: TRBJ2-6; v_gene: TRBV4-3; abundance: NA; CDR3aa: CASSHRGTGVVLTF; CDR3nt: TGCGCCAGCAGCCACCGCGGGACAGGGGTCGTCCTGACTTTC
d_gene: TRBD1; j_gene: TRBJ1-1; v_gene: TRBV28; abundance: once; CDR3aa: CASSPFRGLGTEAFF; CDR3nt: TGTGCCAGCAGTCCGTTCAGGGGGTTAGGGACTGAAGCTTTCTTT
d_gene: TRBD2; j_gene: TRBJ2-3; v_gene: TRBV9; abundance: NA; CDR3aa: CASSRLAGEVDTQYF; CDR3nt: TGTGCCAGCAGCCGCCTAGCGGGAGAAGTAGATACGCAGTATTTT